The 27 T cell receptor beta chains reported below all come from one sample, sequenced in a study of technical replicates of blood from several donors. TCRdb's table, derived via immunoSEQ multiplex PCR, lists solely in-frame clones and lacks some. The sample consists of under 20,000 clones, roughly 86% of them appearing once. Material for sequencing was PBMCs. Receptor source: a human donor in good health.

This clone was picked up a small number of times. The J gene is TRBJ2-7, the V gene TRBV18; D may be TRBD2 (5 bases). CDR1 is KGHSH, CDR2 LQKENI, per germline. The CDR3 has 14 amino acids. Trimming left V 3 bases short and J 4 bases short, with 13 bases between. Here the CDR3 reads CASSPGVGGYEQYF. DNA of the CDR3: TGTGCCAGCTCACCCGGTGTCGGCGGGTACGAGCAGTACTTC.

The chain joins TRBV6-5 to TRBJ2-7, with D uncertain. The germline gives CDR1 MNHEY, CDR2 SVGAGI. The CDR3 totals 14 residues. Deletions cut 6 bases from V and 6 bases from J, with 18 bases between. This CDR3 is CASSPDWNRGEQYF. In nucleotides, the CDR3 is TGTGCCAGCAGCCCCGACTGGAATCGCGGCGAGCAGTACTTC.

V and J are TRBV2 and TRBJ1-5, with D possibly TRBD1 on 6 matching bases. V lost 7 bases and J 2 bases, leaving 12 bases between the germline ends. This CDR3 region has 14 residues. Germline values: CDR1 SNHLY, CDR2 FYNNEI. CDR3 amino acids: CASKKQGGNQPQHF. CDR3 sequence (DNA): TGTGCCAGCAAAAAACAGGGAGGCAATCAGCCCCAGCATTTT.

The chain carries TRBV19 and TRBJ2-7, with D perhaps TRBD2 (5 bases). The V and J ends lost 1 base and 3 bases respectively, with 7 bases between them. This CDR3 has 13 residues. CDR1 LNHDA and CDR2 SQIVND come from the germline V gene (reference sequence). The CDR3 nucleotides are TGTGCCAGTAGTATAGGAGGGTTCTACGAGCAGTACTTC. Translation gives CASSIGGFYEQYF.

This clone was recorded only once. This chain uses TRBV28 with TRBJ1-1, with a weak D call TRBD1 (6 bases). The germline V gene encodes CDR1 MDHEN and CDR2 SYDVKM. V lost 7 bases and J 5 bases, leaving 14 bases between the germline ends. CDR3 length: 13 amino acids. The DNA of the CDR3 is TGTGCCAGCATGGGGGGGGCTTGGACTGAAGCTTTCTTT. Residues: CASMGGAWTEAFF.

V usage is TRBV10-1 and J usage is TRBJ1-1; D is possibly TRBD1 (6 bases). The V end was cut by 3 bases, the J end by 5 bases, with 16 bases between. This CDR3 spans 15 amino acids. Germline CDR1 reads WNHNN; CDR2 reads SYGVQD (reference sequence). The chain's CDR3 is CASSDGGGVKTEAFF. The CDR3 nucleotides read TGCGCCAGCAGTGATGGGGGGGGCGTAAAAACTGAAGCTTTCTTT.

The CDR3 reads CASSAGTGSYSNQPQHF. The CDR3 region has the DNA TGTGCCAGCAGCGCCGGGACAGGTTCCTATAGCAATCAGCCCCAGCATTTT. This chain uses TRBV5-5 with TRBJ1-5; 8 bases align to TRBD1. CDR1 and CDR2 from the germline V gene are SGHKS and YYEKEE (reference sequence). Germline trimming cut 4 bases from V and 0 bases from J; bases unmatched to any gene: 9. The CDR3 is made up of 17 amino acids.

The CDR3 sequence: CASSHGLADSYEQYF. The DNA of the CDR3 is TGTGCCAGCAGCCACGGGCTAGCGGACTCCTACGAGCAGTACTTC. The genes are TRBV7-9 and TRBJ2-7; TRBD2 matches 7 bases. Unmatched junction bases numbered 7, after V lost 5 bases and J lost 0 bases. Germline CDR1 SEHNR, CDR2 FQNEAQ (reference sequence). The CDR3 length is 15 residues.

The rearrangement uses TRBV28 and TRBJ2-1; a weak D match, TRBD2 (6 bases). Germline V gene lookup returns CDR1 MDHEN and CDR2 SYDVKM. Trimming removed 4 bases from V and 7 bases from J, with 23 bases in between. The CDR3 consists of 17 residues. The CDR3 DNA sequence: TGTGCCAGCAGTTCCCTGGGGGGACGGGAGAGGGCAAATGAGCAGTTCTTC. This translates into CASSSLGGRERANEQFF.

This clone has only one observation. The V call is TRBV6-6, the J call TRBJ1-1; TRBD1 agrees at 7 bases. The germline V gene has CDR1 MNHNY and CDR2 SVGAGI (reference sequence). With V trimmed by 6 bases and J by 7 bases, 8 bases remained unmatched. This CDR3 contains 13 residues. CDR3 protein: CASRLDREVEAFF. Here the CDR3 DNA reads TGTGCCAGCAGATTAGACAGGGAGGTTGAAGCTTTCTTT.

The chain is built from TRBV18 and TRBJ2-3, with a tentative D call TRBD2 (6 bases). Between the trimmed V and J ends, which lost 5 bases and 4 bases, there was a span of 13 bases. This CDR3 is 14 amino acids long. Germline V gene lookup returns CDR1 KGHSH and CDR2 LQKENI. In nucleotides, the CDR3 is TGTGCCAGCTCAGACCCCGGGACTTCAGATACGCAGTATTTT. Its protein is CASSDPGTSDTQYF.

This chain connects TRBV7-3 to TRBJ2-2; 10 bases line up with TRBD1. CDR3 length equals 15 residues. The germline V gene has CDR1 SGHTA and CDR2 FQGTGA. V was pared by 5 bases and J by 6 bases, with 6 bases of the junction left unmatched. CDR3 region: CASSLTGGAAGELFF. The CDR3 DNA reads as TGTGCCAGCAGCCTGACAGGGGGCGCCGCCGGGGAGCTGTTTTTT.

The chain joins TRBV2 to TRBJ2-5; TRBD1 agrees at 8 bases. The junction had 5 bases not matched to a gene; V was cut back by 6 bases and J by 5 bases. Germline loops: CDR1 SNHLY, CDR2 FYNNEI. The CDR3 is made up of 13 amino acids. The chain's CDR3 is CASSGTGDETQYF. In nucleotides, the CDR3 is TGTGCCAGCAGCGGGACAGGAGACGAGACCCAGTACTTC.

The V gene is TRBV19, the J gene TRBJ1-2; 9 bases are a match to TRBD1. CDR3 length equals 16 residues. CDR1 is LNHDA, CDR2 SQIVND, per germline (reference sequence). V shed 3 bases and J 5 bases; nucleotides not matched to a gene: 10. The CDR3 here is CASSISGGTGTYGYTF. The CDR3 region has the DNA TGTGCCAGTAGTATTTCAGGCGGGACAGGGACTTATGGCTACACCTTC.

This chain uses TRBV25-1 with TRBJ2-1; 8 bases are shared with TRBD2. Trimming removed 4 bases from V and 1 base from J; junction bases left unmatched: 6. This CDR3 has 16 residues. CDR1 and CDR2 (germline): MGHDK, SYGVNS. The CDR3 is CASSATGTSSYNEQFF. The CDR3 nucleotides are TGTGCCAGCAGTGCCACCGGGACTAGTTCCTACAATGAGCAGTTCTTC.

This clone appeared a few times. The rearrangement links TRBV9 to TRBJ1-1, with D unclear. The CDR3 extends over 16 amino acids. Germline V CDR1 and CDR2: SGDLS, YYNGEE. Between the trimmed V and J ends, which lost 4 bases and 1 base, there was a span of 17 bases. The CDR3 DNA follows: TGTGCCAGCAGCCCTTCGGGAGGGTGGACGAACACTGAAGCTTTCTTT. It is translated as CASSPSGGWTNTEAFF.

This chain connects TRBV27 to TRBJ2-1; 9 positions match TRBD1. The CDR3 is 17 amino acids. Germline V CDR1 and CDR2: MNHEY, SMNVEV (reference sequence). V shed 4 bases and J 7 bases; nucleotides not matched to a gene: 14. The CDR3 region is CASSSYSRDRAGNEQFF. CDR3 coding DNA: TGTGCCAGCAGTTCTTACTCCCGGGACAGGGCGGGGAATGAGCAGTTCTTC.

The gene calls are TRBV19 and TRBJ2-7, with D perhaps TRBD1 (6 bases). The germline gives CDR1 LNHDA, CDR2 SQIVND (reference sequence). V lost 6 bases and J lost 6, with 27 bases in between. This CDR3 comprises 17 residues. CDR3 sequence: CASSPVGRGSTVSEQYF. In nucleotides, the CDR3 is TGTGCCAGTAGCCCTGTCGGCAGGGGATCGACAGTCTCCGAGCAGTACTTC.

Turning to this clone: Additional DNA sequences in this sample encode the identical CDR3. This chain uses TRBV5-8 with TRBJ2-1; the match to TRBD1 covers 9 bases. The V and J ends lost 4 bases and 0 bases, in that order; junction bases with no gene match: 5. The CDR3 runs 16 residues. Germline loops: CDR1 SGHTS, CDR2 YDEGEE. In DNA form, the CDR3 reads TGTGCCAGCAGCGCCGGGACAGGGCGCTCCTACAATGAGCAGTTCTTC. As protein: CASSAGTGRSYNEQFF.

This clone was seen once. The chain combines TRBV7-6 with TRBJ2-2; TRBD2 matches 8 bases. Trimming took 2 bases from V and 7 from J; bases not matched to a gene: 9. Per germline, CDR1 SGHVS and CDR2 FNYEAQ. The CDR3 contains 16 residues. The CDR3 region has the DNA TGTGCCAGCAGCTTAATCGGGAGGGGAGATGGCGGGGAGCTGTTTTTT. This encodes CASSLIGRGDGGELFF.

In DNA form, the CDR3 reads TGTGCCAGTAGTGCAGGGGGAACGCAGTATTTT. It codes for CASSAGGTQYF. The V and J genes are TRBV19 and TRBJ2-3, with 7 positions matching TRBD1. The CDR3 is made up of 11 amino acids. CDR1 and CDR2 from the germline V gene are LNHDA and SQIVND (reference sequence). Trimming cost V 5 bases and J 9 bases; bases outside gene matches: 2. Full variable domain (outside the CDR3, taken from reference TRBV19 and TRBJ2-3): DGGITQSPKYLFRKEGQNVTLSCEQNLNHDAMYWYRQDPGQGLRLIYYSQIVNDFQKGDIAEGYSVSREKKESFPLTVTSAQKNPTAFYLCASSAGGTQYFGPGTRLTVL.

V is TRBV6-1 and J is TRBJ2-5, with 9 positions matching TRBD1. CDR1 is MNHNS and CDR2 is SASEGT in the germline V gene. V lost 6 bases and J lost 5; bases outside the gene matches: 7. CDR3 size: 14 residues. The CDR3 protein is CASRTGQGLETQYF. The CDR3 region has the DNA TGTGCCAGCAGAACGGGACAGGGCTTGGAGACCCAGTACTTC.

This chain joins TRBV19 and TRBJ2-1, with TRBD2 identical over 13 bases. The CDR3 is made up of 16 amino acids. The V gene end was trimmed by 6 bases and the J gene end by 3 bases; junction bases not matched to a gene: 5. Looked up from germline, CDR1 is LNHDA and CDR2 is SQIVND (reference sequence). The CDR3 nucleotides read TGTGCCAGTAGCAACAGGACTAGCGGGGGCTACAATGAGCAGTTCTTC. Protein sequence: CASSNRTSGGYNEQFF.

The chain uses TRBV6-1 and TRBJ2-2, with no clear D. The germline V gene encodes CDR1 MNHNS and CDR2 SASEGT. The CDR3 is 15 amino acids. V was clipped by 7 bases and J by 2 bases, with 14 bases between them. CDR3 coding DNA: TGTGCCAGCACCCGAGCACCCATCAACACCGGGGAGCTGTTTTTT. Amino acids: CASTRAPINTGELFF.

The chain uses TRBV27 and TRBJ2-3; D is undetermined. V dropped 5 bases and J dropped 2 bases, with 8 bases sitting between them. Germline V gene lookup returns CDR1 MNHEY and CDR2 SMNVEV (reference sequence). This CDR3 comprises 13 residues. CDR3 protein: CASSTINTDTQYF. The CDR3 nucleotides read TGTGCCAGCAGTACTATAAACACAGATACGCAGTATTTT.

This clone is judged medium-sized. This chain uses TRBV6-1 with TRBJ2-5, with D possibly matching TRBD2 (6 bases). V shed 1 base and J shed 2 bases, with 20 bases lying between them. The CDR3 is made up of 18 amino acids. In germline, CDR1 is MNHNS, CDR2 SASEGT. As DNA, the CDR3 is TGTGCCAGCAGTGAAGAAAGTGGGTTCGCAGGACTACAAGAGACCCAGTACTTC. Translating gives CASSEESGFAGLQETQYF.

The rearrangement links TRBV19 to TRBJ2-1, with 12 positions matching TRBD2. Germline CDR1 LNHDA, CDR2 SQIVND (reference sequence). CDR3 size: 12 residues. The J segment lost 14 bases and the V segment lost 5 bases, leaving 4 bases of the junction unmatched. CDR3 sequence: CASSRLAGEKFF. CDR3 coding DNA: TGTGCCAGTAGTCGACTAGCGGGAGAAAAGTTCTTC.